This TCR beta chain stems from a study of shared clonotypes between healthy human individuals. Repertoires were generated with immunoSEQ multiplex PCR, while TCRdb's copy carries only in-frame clones and drops some. This sample has approximately 530,000 clones, with approximately 95% found just once. Trimming removed 5 bases from V and 10 bases from J; junction bases left unmatched: 9. The CDR3 is 13 residues long. The germline gives CDR1 MNHEY, CDR2 SMNVEV (reference sequence). About this clone itself: Its antigen is currently unknown.

The study's findings and limits: Clonotypes shared by all four sorted-subset donors had higher generation probabilities than non-shared clonotypes. Estimated clonotype richness was generally higher in naive than memory subsets. Rarefaction analysis demonstrated incomplete sorted-subset sequencing notwithstanding large depth. Clonotype sharing across four donors was observed for around 5% of naive CD4 clonotypes.

Sequenced input: naive CD4+ T cells sorted from blood. Subset described: CD45RA+ positively selected. The sequence came from a woman aged 25 to 45 in good health. The chain has TRBV27 and TRBJ1-1; 8 bases line up with TRBD1. CDR3 nucleotide sequence: TGTGCCAGCAGTCCGGGACAGGCTTCATCAGCTTTCTTT. The encoded protein is CASSPGQASSAFF.